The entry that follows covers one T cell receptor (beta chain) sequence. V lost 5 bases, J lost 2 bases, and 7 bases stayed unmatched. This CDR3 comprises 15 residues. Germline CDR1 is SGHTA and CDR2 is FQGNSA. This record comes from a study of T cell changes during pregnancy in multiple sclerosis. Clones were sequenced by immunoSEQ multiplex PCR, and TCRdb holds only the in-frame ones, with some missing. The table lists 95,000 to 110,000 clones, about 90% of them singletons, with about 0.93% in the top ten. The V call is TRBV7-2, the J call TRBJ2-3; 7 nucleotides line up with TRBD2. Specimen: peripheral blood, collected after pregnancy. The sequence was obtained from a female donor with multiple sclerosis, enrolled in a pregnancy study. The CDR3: CASSTSGTPTDTQYF. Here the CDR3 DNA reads TGTGCCAGCAGCACCAGCGGGACCCCCACAGATACGCAGTATTTT.